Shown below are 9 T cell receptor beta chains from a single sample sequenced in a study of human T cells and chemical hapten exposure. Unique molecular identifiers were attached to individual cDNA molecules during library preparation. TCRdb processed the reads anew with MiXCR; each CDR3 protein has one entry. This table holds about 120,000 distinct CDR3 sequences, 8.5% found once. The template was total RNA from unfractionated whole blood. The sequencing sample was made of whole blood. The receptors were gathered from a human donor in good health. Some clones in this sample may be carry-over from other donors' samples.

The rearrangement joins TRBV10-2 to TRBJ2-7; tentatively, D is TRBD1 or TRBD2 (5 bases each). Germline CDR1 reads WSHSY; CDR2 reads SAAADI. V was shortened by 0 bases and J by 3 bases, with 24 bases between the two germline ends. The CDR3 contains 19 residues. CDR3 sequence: CASSESIRPPGSGFYEQYF. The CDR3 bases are TGCGCCAGCAGTGAGTCGATTCGGCCTCCAGGGTCGGGGTTCTACGAGCAGTACTTC.

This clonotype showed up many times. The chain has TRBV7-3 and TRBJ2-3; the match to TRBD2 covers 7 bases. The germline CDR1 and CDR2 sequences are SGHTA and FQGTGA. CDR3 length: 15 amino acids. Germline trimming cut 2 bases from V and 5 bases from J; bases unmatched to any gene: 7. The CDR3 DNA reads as TGTGCCAGCAGCTTAGTCGGCGGGGGTGGAGATACGCAGTATTTT. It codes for CASSLVGGGGDTQYF.

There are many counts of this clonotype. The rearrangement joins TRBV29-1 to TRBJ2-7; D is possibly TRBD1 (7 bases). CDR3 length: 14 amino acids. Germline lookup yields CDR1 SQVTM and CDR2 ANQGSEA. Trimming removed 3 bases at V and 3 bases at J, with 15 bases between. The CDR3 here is CSVEEGAVSYEQYF. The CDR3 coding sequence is TGCAGCGTTGAGGAGGGGGCGGTAAGCTACGAGCAGTACTTC.

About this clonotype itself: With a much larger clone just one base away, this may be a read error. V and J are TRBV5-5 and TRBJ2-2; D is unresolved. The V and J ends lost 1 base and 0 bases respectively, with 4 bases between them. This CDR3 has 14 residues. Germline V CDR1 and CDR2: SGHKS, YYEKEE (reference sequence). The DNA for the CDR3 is TGTGCCAGCAGCTTGTCAGCGAACACCGGGGAGCTGTTTTTT. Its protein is CASSLSANTGELFF. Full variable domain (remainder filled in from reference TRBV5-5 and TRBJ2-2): DAGVTQSPTHLIKTRGQQVTLRCSPISGHKSVSWYQQVLGQGPQFIFQYYEKEERGRGNFPDRFSARQFPNYSSELNVNALLLGDSALYLCASSLSANTGELFFGEGSRLTVL.

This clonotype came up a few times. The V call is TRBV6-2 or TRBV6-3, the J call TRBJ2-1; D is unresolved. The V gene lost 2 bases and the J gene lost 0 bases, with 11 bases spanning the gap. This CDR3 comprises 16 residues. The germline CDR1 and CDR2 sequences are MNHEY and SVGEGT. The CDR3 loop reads CASSYEAVFSYNEQFF. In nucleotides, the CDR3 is TGTGCCAGCAGTTACGAGGCGGTTTTCTCCTACAATGAGCAGTTCTTC.

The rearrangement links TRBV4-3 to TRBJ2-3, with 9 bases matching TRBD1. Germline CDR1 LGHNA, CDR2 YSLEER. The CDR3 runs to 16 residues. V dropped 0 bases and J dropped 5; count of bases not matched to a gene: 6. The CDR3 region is CASSQDRGQGQDTQYF. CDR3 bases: TGCGCCAGCAGCCAAGATCGGGGACAGGGACAAGATACGCAGTATTTT.

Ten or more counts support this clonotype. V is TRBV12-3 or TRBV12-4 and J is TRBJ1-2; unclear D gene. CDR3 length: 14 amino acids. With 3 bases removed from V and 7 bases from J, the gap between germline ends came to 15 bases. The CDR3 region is CASSLGLTGSGYTF. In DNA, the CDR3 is TGTGCCAGCAGTTTGGGCCTCACCGGGTCTGGCTACACCTTC.

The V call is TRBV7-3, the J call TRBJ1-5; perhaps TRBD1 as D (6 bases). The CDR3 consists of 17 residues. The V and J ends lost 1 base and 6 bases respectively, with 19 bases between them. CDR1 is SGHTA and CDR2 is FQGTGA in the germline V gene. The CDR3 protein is CASSLKQGEERGQPQHF. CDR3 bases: TGTGCCAGCAGCTTAAAACAGGGAGAGGAGAGGGGTCAGCCCCAGCATTTT.

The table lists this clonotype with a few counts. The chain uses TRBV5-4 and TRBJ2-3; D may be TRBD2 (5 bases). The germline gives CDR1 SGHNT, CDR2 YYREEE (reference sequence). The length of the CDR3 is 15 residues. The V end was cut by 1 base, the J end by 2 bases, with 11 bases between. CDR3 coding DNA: TGTGCCAGCAGCTTGCGACGGGAATCCACAGATACGCAGTATTTT. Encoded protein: CASSLRRESTDTQYF.